These 20 T cell receptor beta chains came from one sample sequenced in a study of blood T cell repertoires in COVID-19. Sequencing used immunoSEQ multiplex PCR; TCRdb keeps in-frame clones, though not all of them. Of about 270,000 clones in the sample, roughly 90% are singletons; the top ten hold 2.3%. Sequenced sample: PBMCs or T cells enriched from blood (not recorded which). These receptors originate from a woman in her thirties or forties with acute COVID-19.

The chain carries TRBV28 and TRBJ2-2; TRBD1 aligns across 7 bases. The J segment lost 6 bases and the V segment lost 8 bases, leaving 6 bases of the junction unmatched. Germline V gives CDR1 MDHEN, CDR2 SYDVKM. The CDR3 sequence is 13 residues long. The DNA for the CDR3 is TGTGCCAGCCAGACAGGGCTACCCGGGGAGCTGTTTTTT. Its translation: CASQTGLPGELFF.

Written as DNA, the CDR3 is TGTGCCAGCAGCCAAGAAAAAGGGACAGGGAGGGCAAAGGAAGAAAAACTGTTTTTT. It specifies CASSQEKGTGRAKEEKLFF. The V call is TRBV4-2, the J call TRBJ1-4, with 9 bases aligning to TRBD1. CDR3 size: 19 residues. Trimming removed 0 bases from V and 8 bases from J; junction bases left unmatched: 16. The germline V gene encodes CDR1 LGHNA and CDR2 YNFKEQ.

The chain is built from TRBV4-1 and TRBJ2-7; 10 bases are shared with TRBD2. Germline V lookup: CDR1 MGHRA, CDR2 YSYEKL. V gave up 0 bases and J gave up 0 bases; unmatched junction bases: 2. The CDR3 is 16 residues long. The CDR3, as DNA: TGCGCCAGCAGCCAAGATGCTAGCGGGGGCTCCTACGAGCAGTACTTC. Translation: CASSQDASGGSYEQYF.

V usage is TRBV5-6 and J usage is TRBJ1-1; D gene uncertain. V lost 2 bases, J lost 3 bases, and 8 bases lay in between. Germline-derived CDR1 and CDR2 are SGHDT and YYEEEE. The CDR3 totals 13 residues. The CDR3 DNA follows: TGTGCCAGCAGCTTCACTCGGTACACTGAAGCTTTCTTT. Encoded protein: CASSFTRYTEAFF.

As regards this clone: Distinct nucleotide sequences in the sample also encode this CDR3. The chain carries TRBV18 and TRBJ1-6; D perhaps matches TRBD1 (5 bases). V was cut by 3 bases and J by 6 bases, with 9 bases left in between. CDR1 KGHSH and CDR2 LQKENI come from the germline V gene. The CDR3 has 14 amino acids. This chain's CDR3 is CASSPGQGNSPLHF. CDR3 sequence (DNA): TGTGCCAGCTCACCGGGCCAGGGTAATTCACCCCTCCACTTT.

This sequence joins TRBV2 and TRBJ1-2; 7 positions agree with TRBD1. CDR1 is SNHLY, CDR2 FYNNEI, per germline. V lost 7 bases to trimming and J lost 2 bases; unmatched junction nucleotides: 10. The CDR3 loop spans 15 amino acids. The CDR3 loop reads CASNRFPDRNYGYTF. CDR3 nucleotides: TGTGCCAGCAATAGGTTCCCGGACAGGAACTATGGCTACACCTTC.

On this clone: The CDR3 carries no conserved terminal phenylalanine or tryptophan, so it likely arises from a read error. Because the CDR3's place on the DNA is in doubt, the DNA is left out and the CDR3 is given as listed by TCRdb. The rearrangement uses TRBV6-4 and TRBJ1-2. Germline assignment: CDR1 MRHNA and CDR2 SNTAGT. The CDR3 contains 9 residues when both ends are counted. CDR3 sequence reads: CASTDLGGY.

V usage is TRBV4-1 and J usage is TRBJ1-6; maybe TRBD1 (5 bases). CDR1 is MGHRA and CDR2 is YSYEKL in the germline V gene. CDR3 length equals 13 residues. Trimming shortened V by 0 bases and J by 14 bases, and 11 bases separated the two germline ends. CDR3 residues: CASSQDMAGSLHF. In nucleotides, the CDR3 is TGCGCCAGCAGCCAAGACATGGCAGGGTCCCTCCACTTT.

This chain's CDR3 is CASSLSRTANSPLHF. Written as DNA, the CDR3 is TGTGCCAGCAGCTTGTCACGGACAGCCAATTCACCCCTCCACTTT. The chain is built from TRBV5-4 and TRBJ1-6; TRBD1 is a possible D gene (6 bases). Trimming took off 1 base at V and 7 bases at J, with 12 bases between the two ends. Germline V gene sequence: CDR1 SGHNT, CDR2 YYREEE (reference sequence). This CDR3 comprises 15 residues.

Worth noting for this clone: Other DNA sequences in the same sample also yield this CDR3. The V and J genes are TRBV19 and TRBJ1-1; D unresolved. V was shortened by 2 bases and J by 0 bases, with 4 bases between the two germline ends. CDR3 length: 13 residues. CDR1 is LNHDA, CDR2 SQIVND, per germline (reference sequence). The DNA of the CDR3 is TGTGCCAGTAGTATACAGGTGAACACTGAAGCTTTCTTT. Translating gives CASSIQVNTEAFF.

The chain recombines TRBV7-9 with TRBJ1-1, with D possibly matching TRBD1 (6 bases). V was shortened by 0 bases and J by 1 base, with 15 bases between the two germline ends. Germline V gene data show CDR1 as SEHNR and CDR2 as FQNEAQ (reference sequence). The CDR3 sequence is 17 residues long. The CDR3 loop reads CASSLAQGRGSNTEAFF. CDR3 sequence (DNA): TGTGCCAGCAGCTTAGCTCAGGGCAGGGGATCGAACACTGAAGCTTTCTTT. Drawing the rest from reference TRBV7-9 and TRBJ1-1, the complete variable domain is DTGVSQNPRHKITKRGQNVTFRCDPISEHNRLYWYRQTLGQGPEFLTYFQNEAQLEKSRLLSDRFSAERPKGSFSTLEIQRTEQGDSAMYLCASSLAQGRGSNTEAFFGQGTRLTVV.

This chain joins TRBV27 and TRBJ2-5, with TRBD2 identical over 7 bases. The CDR3 spans 11 residues. The junction had 2 bases not matched to a gene; V was cut back by 8 bases and J by 5 bases. Germline loops: CDR1 MNHEY, CDR2 SMNVEV (reference sequence). The CDR3 loop reads CASGGGETQYF. The CDR3 coding sequence is TGTGCCAGCGGGGGAGGGGAGACCCAGTACTTC.

The chain employs TRBV19 and TRBJ2-7; possibly TRBD1 for D (6 bases). The CDR3 has 13 residues. Germline CDR1 and CDR2: LNHDA and SQIVND (reference sequence). V was cut by 7 bases and J by 3 bases, with 13 bases left in between. CDR3 residues: CASKETGSYEQYF. For the CDR3, the DNA is TGTGCCAGTAAGGAGACAGGAAGCTACGAGCAGTACTTC.

This chain connects TRBV9 to TRBJ1-5; tentatively, D is TRBD1 (6 bases). CDR1 is SGDLS, CDR2 YYNGEE, per germline. CDR3 length: 15 amino acids. Trimming stripped 4 bases from V and 0 bases from J, with 11 bases between. In nucleotides, the CDR3 is TGTGCCAGCAGCAGGCAGGGGAGTAGCAATCAGCCCCAGCATTTT. This sequence encodes CASSRQGSSNQPQHF. Full variable domain (remainder filled in from reference TRBV9 and TRBJ1-5): DSGVTQTPKHLITATGQRVTLRCSPRSGDLSVYWYQQSLDQGLQFLIQYYNGEERAKGNILERFSAQQFPDLHSELNLSSLELGDSALYFCASSRQGSSNQPQHFGDGTRLSIL.

This sequence joins TRBV7-3 and TRBJ1-6, with D hard to call. The V and J ends lost 5 bases and 0 bases respectively, with 8 bases between them. Germline loops: CDR1 SGHTA, CDR2 FQGTGA. The CDR3 runs 15 residues. The CDR3 DNA is TGTGCCAGCAGCGAGGCCACCTCCTATAATTCACCCCTCCACTTT. Its translation: CASSEATSYNSPLHF.

This clone was counted a single time. V usage is TRBV5-1 and J usage is TRBJ1-5; unclear D gene. The CDR3 is made up of 15 amino acids. The V and J ends lost 0 bases and 6 bases respectively, with 13 bases between them. The germline gives CDR1 SGHRS, CDR2 YFSETQ. CDR3 region: CASSLAGSVTQPQHF. The DNA for the CDR3 is TGCGCCAGCAGCTTGGCGGGGTCCGTCACTCAGCCCCAGCATTTT.

The V and J genes are TRBV19 and TRBJ1-6; 7 nucleotides match TRBD1. The germline CDR1 and CDR2 sequences are LNHDA and SQIVND (reference sequence). This CDR3 is 13 amino acids long. J lost 7 bases, V lost 6 bases, and 3 bases had no gene match. The DNA of the CDR3 is TGTGCCAGTAGGGGACAGACGAATTCACCCCTCCACTTT. It encodes CASRGQTNSPLHF.

A few counts support this clone. The gene calls are TRBV5-6 and TRBJ2-5; D is undetermined. V dropped 0 bases and J dropped 3 bases, with 6 bases sitting between them. The CDR3 has 13 residues. Germline-derived CDR1 and CDR2 are SGHDT and YYEEEE. CDR3 coding DNA: TGTGCCAGCAGCTTGGGTTTAGAAGAGACCCAGTACTTC. Its translation is CASSLGLEETQYF.

This chain links TRBV27 with TRBJ2-1, with D maybe TRBD2 (6 bases). Per germline, CDR1 MNHEY and CDR2 SMNVEV (reference sequence). The CDR3 has 17 residues. V was clipped by 0 bases and J by 7 bases, with 19 bases between them. As DNA, the CDR3 is TGTGCCAGCAGTTTATCCCGACTAGGCCCCAACGGGAATGAGCAGTTCTTC. This encodes CASSLSRLGPNGNEQFF.

This chain connects TRBV5-1 to TRBJ2-3, with 8 bases that match TRBD2. With V trimmed by 0 bases and J by 1 base, 4 bases remained unmatched. Germline lookup yields CDR1 SGHRS and CDR2 YFSETQ. This CDR3 region has 16 residues. In nucleotides, the CDR3 is TGCGCCAGCAGCTTGGCCGGAGCGGGGGGCACAGATACGCAGTATTTT. Encoded protein: CASSLAGAGGTDTQYF. Full variable domain (outside the CDR3, taken from reference TRBV5-1 and TRBJ2-3): KAGVTQTPRYLIKTRGQQVTLSCSPISGHRSVSWYQQTPGQGLQFLFEYFSETQRNKGNFPGRFSGRQFSNSRSEMNVSTLELGDSALYLCASSLAGAGGTDTQYFGPGTRLTVL.